These 8 T cell receptor beta chains came from one sample sequenced in a study of cytomegalovirus exposure and HLA in healthy donors. With 60 Vbeta and 13 Jbeta primers, the PCR was carried out. Profiling relied on immunoSEQ multiplex PCR, and the TCRdb table lists in-frame clones only, not all of them. The sample includes about 98,000 clones, 70% seen only once; the top ten take about 2.5%. What was sequenced was PBMCs. The receptors here all came from a middle-aged man in good health and CMV-seronegative.

As for this clone: Other DNA sequences in the same sample also yield this CDR3. The chain employs TRBV5-6 and TRBJ2-7; D perhaps matches TRBD1 (5 bases). Trimming removed 0 bases from V and 4 bases from J, with 8 bases in between. CDR1 is SGHDT and CDR2 is YYEEEE in the germline V gene. The CDR3 runs 13 residues. The CDR3 DNA is TGTGCCAGCAGCTTGGCTCAGGGTTACGAGCAGTACTTC. This translates into CASSLAQGYEQYF.

The V gene is TRBV28, the J gene TRBJ2-5; D possibly corresponds to TRBD2 (6 bases). CDR1 and CDR2 (germline): MDHEN, SYDVKM. The length of the CDR3 is 15 residues. V was clipped by 4 bases and J by 4 bases, with 16 bases between them. CDR3 sequence: CASSSNTWGLETQYF. DNA for the CDR3: TGTGCCAGCAGTTCAAATACTTGGGGACTAGAGACCCAGTACTTC.

About this clone: One end of the junction varies from germline; a read error may be responsible. The same CDR3 also results from other DNA sequences found in this sample. The rearrangement uses TRBV2 and TRBJ2-2; tentatively, D is TRBD2 (5 bases). The CDR3 loop spans 14 amino acids. Germline CDR1 and CDR2: SNHLY and FYNNEI. CDR3 coding DNA: TGTGCCAGCAGTGAGTACAGAAACACCGGGGAGCTGTTCTTT. Amino acid sequence: CASSEYRNTGELFF.

V usage is TRBV5-6 and J usage is TRBJ1-1; D is unresolved. From germline, CDR1 is SGHDT and CDR2 YYEEEE. The CDR3 loop spans 13 amino acids. V lost 5 bases and J lost 5, with 13 bases in between. CDR3 coding DNA: TGTGCCAGCAGGAGAGGAGGCGCAACTGAAGCTTTCTTT. It yields the protein CASRRGGATEAFF. The full variable domain, rest sourced from reference TRBV5-6 and TRBJ1-1, is DAGVTQSPTHLIKTRGQQVTLRCSPKSGHDTVSWYQQALGQGPQFIFQYYEEEERQRGNFPDRFSGHQFPNYSSELNVNALLLGDSALYLCASRRGGATEAFFGQGTRLTVV.

V is TRBV2 and J is TRBJ2-1, with TRBD2 identical over 8 bases. This CDR3 has 15 amino acids. The junction had 6 bases not matched to a gene; V was cut back by 3 bases and J by 5 bases. In germline, CDR1 is SNHLY, CDR2 FYNNEI. Here the CDR3 reads CASSDGLAGDNEQFF. The CDR3 DNA reads as TGTGCCAGCAGTGATGGACTAGCCGGAGACAATGAGCAGTTCTTC.

The chain joins TRBV28 to TRBJ2-6; 11 bases are a match to TRBD1. Trimming cost V 4 bases and J 2 bases; bases outside gene matches: 13. The CDR3 spans 20 residues. Germline V lookup: CDR1 MDHEN, CDR2 SYDVKM. The CDR3 protein is CASSWGQGEKYDPGANVLTF. The CDR3 DNA sequence: TGTGCCAGCAGTTGGGGACAGGGGGAAAAGTACGACCCTGGGGCCAACGTCCTGACTTTC.

The chain links TRBV5-1 to TRBJ1-6; the match to TRBD1 covers 8 bases. V lost 4 bases, J lost 7 bases, and 10 bases stayed unmatched. Germline loops: CDR1 SGHRS, CDR2 YFSETQ. This CDR3 comprises 16 residues. The CDR3 reads CASSLATGEENSPLHF. The CDR3 DNA is TGCGCCAGCAGCCTCGCGACAGGGGAGGAGAATTCACCCCTCCACTTT.

The chain links TRBV2 to TRBJ1-5, with 7 bases that match TRBD1. This CDR3 comprises 14 residues. Trimming at V came to 6 bases and at J to 1 base, leaving 3 bases not matched to a gene. Germline lookup yields CDR1 SNHLY and CDR2 FYNNEI. CDR3: CASSAGGSNQPQHF. The CDR3 coding sequence is TGTGCCAGCAGCGCAGGGGGAAGCAATCAGCCCCAGCATTTT. Full variable domain (rest looked up from reference TRBV2 and TRBJ1-5): EPEVTQTPSHQVTQMGQEVILRCVPISNHLYFYWYRQILGQKVEFLVSFYNNEISEKSEIFDDQFSVERPDGSNFTLKIRSTKLEDSAMYFCASSAGGSNQPQHFGDGTRLSIL.